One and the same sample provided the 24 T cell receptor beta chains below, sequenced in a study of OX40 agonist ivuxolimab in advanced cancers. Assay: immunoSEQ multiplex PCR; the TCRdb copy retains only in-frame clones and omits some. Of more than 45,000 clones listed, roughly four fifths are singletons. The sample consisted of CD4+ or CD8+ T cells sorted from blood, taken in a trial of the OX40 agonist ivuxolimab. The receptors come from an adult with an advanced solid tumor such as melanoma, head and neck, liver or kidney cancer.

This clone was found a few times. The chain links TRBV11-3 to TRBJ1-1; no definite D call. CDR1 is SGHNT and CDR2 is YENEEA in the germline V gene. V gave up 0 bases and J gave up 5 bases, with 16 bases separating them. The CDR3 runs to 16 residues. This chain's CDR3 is CASSLDFGVKKTEAFF. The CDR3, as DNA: TGTGCCAGCAGCTTAGATTTTGGGGTAAAGAAAACTGAAGCTTTCTTT.

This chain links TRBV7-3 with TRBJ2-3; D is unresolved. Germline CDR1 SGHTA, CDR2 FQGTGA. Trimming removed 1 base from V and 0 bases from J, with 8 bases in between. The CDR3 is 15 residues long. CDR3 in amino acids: CASSLSGTSTDTQYF. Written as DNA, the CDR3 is TGTGCCAGCAGCTTAAGCGGAACTAGCACAGATACGCAGTATTTT.

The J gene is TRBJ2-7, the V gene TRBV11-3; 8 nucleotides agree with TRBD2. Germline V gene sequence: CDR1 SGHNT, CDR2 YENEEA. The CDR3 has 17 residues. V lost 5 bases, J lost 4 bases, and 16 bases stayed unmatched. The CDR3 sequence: CASSRSGGRQFLYEQYF. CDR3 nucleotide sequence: TGTGCCAGCAGCCGATCCGGCGGGAGGCAGTTCCTTTACGAGCAGTACTTC.

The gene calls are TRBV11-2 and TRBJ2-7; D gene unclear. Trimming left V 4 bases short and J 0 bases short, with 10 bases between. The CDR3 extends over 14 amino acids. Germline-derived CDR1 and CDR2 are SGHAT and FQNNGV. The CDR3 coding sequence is TGTGCCAGCAGCTCCGCAGAGCGCTCCTACGAGCAGTACTTC. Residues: CASSSAERSYEQYF.

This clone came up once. The DNA of the CDR3 is TGTGCCAGCAGCTTGTGGAGCAGAAGGTCAAATCAGCCCCAGCATTTT. Amino acids: CASSLWSRRSNQPQHF. This sequence joins TRBV5-7 and TRBJ1-5; D remains unclear. TRBV5-7 is treated as an ORF (open reading frame) with a function not yet certain. V lost 1 base to trimming and J lost 4 bases, with 15 bases between them. The length of the CDR3 is 16 residues.

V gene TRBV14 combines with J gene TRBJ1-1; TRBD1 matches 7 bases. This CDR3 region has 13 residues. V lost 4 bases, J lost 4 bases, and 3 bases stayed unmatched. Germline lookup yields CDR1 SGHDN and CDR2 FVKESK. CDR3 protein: CASSRTGATEAFF. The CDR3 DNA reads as TGTGCCAGCAGCCGAACAGGGGCCACTGAAGCTTTCTTT.

The chain's CDR3 is CASISYRGNQPQHF. In DNA form, the CDR3 reads TGTGCCAGCATAAGTTACAGGGGAAATCAGCCCCAGCATTTT. The rearrangement joins TRBV28 to TRBJ1-5; 7 bases map to TRBD1. The germline CDR1 and CDR2 sequences are MDHEN and SYDVKM. V dropped 7 bases and J dropped 4; count of bases not matched to a gene: 7. The CDR3 runs 14 residues.

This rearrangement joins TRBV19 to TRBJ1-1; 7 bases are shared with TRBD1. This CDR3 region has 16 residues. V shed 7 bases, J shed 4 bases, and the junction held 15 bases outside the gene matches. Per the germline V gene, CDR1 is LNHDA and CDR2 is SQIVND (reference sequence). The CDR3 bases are TGTGCCAGTAAAACAGGGGCCCGCCTTTTGGGCACTGAAGCTTTCTTT. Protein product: CASKTGARLLGTEAFF.

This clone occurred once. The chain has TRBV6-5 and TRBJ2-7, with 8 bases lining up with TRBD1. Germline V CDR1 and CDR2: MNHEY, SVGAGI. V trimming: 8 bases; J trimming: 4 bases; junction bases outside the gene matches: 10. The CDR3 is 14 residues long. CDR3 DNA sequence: TGTGCCAGCCAACAGGGGGTGGGAATTTACGAGCAGTACTTC. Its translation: CASQQGVGIYEQYF.

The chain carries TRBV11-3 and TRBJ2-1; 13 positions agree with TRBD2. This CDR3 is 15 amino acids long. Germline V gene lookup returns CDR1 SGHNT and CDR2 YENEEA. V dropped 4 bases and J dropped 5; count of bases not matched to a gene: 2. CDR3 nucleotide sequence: TGTGCCAGCAGCTCTGGACTAGCGGGGGACAATGAGCAGTTCTTC. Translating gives CASSSGLAGDNEQFF.

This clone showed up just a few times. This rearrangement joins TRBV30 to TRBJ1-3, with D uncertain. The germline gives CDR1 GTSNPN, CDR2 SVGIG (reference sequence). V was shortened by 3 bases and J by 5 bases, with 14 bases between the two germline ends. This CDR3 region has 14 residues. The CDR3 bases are TGTGCCTGGAGGGCGGGGAATTCTAGAAACACCATATATTTT. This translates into CAWRAGNSRNTIYF.

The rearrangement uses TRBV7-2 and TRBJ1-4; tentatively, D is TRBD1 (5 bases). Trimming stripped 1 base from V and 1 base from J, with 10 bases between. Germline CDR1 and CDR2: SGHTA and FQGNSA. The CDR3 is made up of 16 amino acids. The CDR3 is CASSLGPGRTNEKLFF. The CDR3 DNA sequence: TGTGCCAGCAGCTTAGGGCCAGGGAGAACTAATGAAAAACTGTTTTTT.

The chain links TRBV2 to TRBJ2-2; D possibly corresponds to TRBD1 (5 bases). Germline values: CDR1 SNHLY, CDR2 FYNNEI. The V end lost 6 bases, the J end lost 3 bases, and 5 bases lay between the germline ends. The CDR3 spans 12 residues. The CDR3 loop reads CASRGDTGELFF. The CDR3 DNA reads TGTGCCAGCAGAGGGGACACCGGGGAGCTGTTTTTT.

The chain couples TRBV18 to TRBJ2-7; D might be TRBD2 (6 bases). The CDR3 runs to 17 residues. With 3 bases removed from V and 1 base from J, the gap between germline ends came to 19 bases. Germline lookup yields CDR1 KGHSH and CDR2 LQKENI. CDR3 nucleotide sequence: TGTGCCAGCTCACCGACATCGGGTGGGGGGTCATCCTACGAGCAGTACTTC. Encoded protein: CASSPTSGGGSSYEQYF. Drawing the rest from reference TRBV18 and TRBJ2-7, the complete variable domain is NAGVMQNPRHLVRRRGQEARLRCSPMKGHSHVYWYRQLPEEGLKFMVYLQKENIIDESGMPKERFSAEFPKEGPSILRIQQVVRGDSAAYFCASSPTSGGGSSYEQYFGPGTRLTVT.

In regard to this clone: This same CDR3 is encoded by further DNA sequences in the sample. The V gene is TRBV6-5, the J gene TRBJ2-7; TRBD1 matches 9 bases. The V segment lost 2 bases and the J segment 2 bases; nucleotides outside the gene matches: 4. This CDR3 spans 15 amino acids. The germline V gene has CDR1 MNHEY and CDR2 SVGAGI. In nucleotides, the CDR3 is TGTGCCAGCAGTTACCGGGGACAGGGCACCTACGAGCAGTACTTC. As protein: CASSYRGQGTYEQYF.

As DNA, the CDR3 is TGTGCCAGCAGCTTAGTGGTAGCAACCCACAATGAGCAGTTCTTC. This codes for CASSLVVATHNEQFF. The rearrangement uses TRBV7-8 and TRBJ2-1; D is unresolved. CDR1 SGHVS and CDR2 FQNEAQ come from the germline V gene. CDR3 size: 15 residues. Trimming took 1 base from V and 5 from J, leaving 12 bases between them.

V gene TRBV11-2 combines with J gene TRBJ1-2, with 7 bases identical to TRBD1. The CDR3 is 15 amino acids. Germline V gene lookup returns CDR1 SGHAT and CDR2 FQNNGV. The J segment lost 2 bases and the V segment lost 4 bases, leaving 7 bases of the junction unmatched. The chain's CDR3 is CASSSPQGGNYGYTF. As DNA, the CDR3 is TGTGCCAGCAGCTCACCCCAGGGGGGGAACTATGGCTACACCTTC.

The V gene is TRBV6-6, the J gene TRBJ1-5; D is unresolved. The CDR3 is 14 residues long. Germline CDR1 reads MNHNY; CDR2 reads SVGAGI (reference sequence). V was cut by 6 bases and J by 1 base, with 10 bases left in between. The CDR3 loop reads CASRLETSNQPQHF. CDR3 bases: TGTGCCAGCAGGTTGGAGACCAGCAATCAGCCCCAGCATTTT.

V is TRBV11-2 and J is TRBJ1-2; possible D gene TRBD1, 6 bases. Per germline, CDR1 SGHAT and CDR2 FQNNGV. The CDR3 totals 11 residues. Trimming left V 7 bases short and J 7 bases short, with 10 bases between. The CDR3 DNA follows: TGTGCCAGCACGGGGGCCGGTGGCTACACCTTC. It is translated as CASTGAGGYTF.

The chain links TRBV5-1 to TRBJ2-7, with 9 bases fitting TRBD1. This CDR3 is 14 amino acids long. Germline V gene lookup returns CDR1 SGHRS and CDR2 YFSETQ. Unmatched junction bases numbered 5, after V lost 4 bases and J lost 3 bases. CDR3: CASSVRDRVYEQYF. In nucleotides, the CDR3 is TGCGCCAGCAGCGTCCGGGACAGGGTCTACGAGCAGTACTTC.

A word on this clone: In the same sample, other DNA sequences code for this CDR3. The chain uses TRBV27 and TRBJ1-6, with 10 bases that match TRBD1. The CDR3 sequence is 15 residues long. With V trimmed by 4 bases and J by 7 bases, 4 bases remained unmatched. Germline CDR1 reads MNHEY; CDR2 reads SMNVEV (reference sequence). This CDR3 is CASSYRTGGNSPLHF. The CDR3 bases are TGTGCCAGCAGTTATCGGACAGGGGGGAATTCACCCCTCCACTTT.

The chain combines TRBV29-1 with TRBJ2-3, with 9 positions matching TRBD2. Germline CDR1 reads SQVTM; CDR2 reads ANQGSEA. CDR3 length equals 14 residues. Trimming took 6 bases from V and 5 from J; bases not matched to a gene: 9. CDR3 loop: CSVTLAGPQDTQYF. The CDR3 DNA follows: TGCAGCGTCACCCTAGCGGGGCCTCAAGATACGCAGTATTTT.

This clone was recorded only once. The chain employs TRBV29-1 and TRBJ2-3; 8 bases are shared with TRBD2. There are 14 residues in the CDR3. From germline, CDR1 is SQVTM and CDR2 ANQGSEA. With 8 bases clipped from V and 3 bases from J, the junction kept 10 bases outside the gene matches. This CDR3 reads CSSRGRSRTDTQYF. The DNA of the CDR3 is TGCAGCTCTCGCGGGAGGTCGAGAACAGATACGCAGTATTTT.

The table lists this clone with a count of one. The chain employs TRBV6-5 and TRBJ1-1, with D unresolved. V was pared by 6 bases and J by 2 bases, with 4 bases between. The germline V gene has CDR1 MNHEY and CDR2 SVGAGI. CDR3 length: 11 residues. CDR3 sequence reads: CASRYNTEAFF. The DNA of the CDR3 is TGTGCCAGCAGATATAACACTGAAGCTTTCTTT.